This entry lists 12 T cell receptor beta chains sequenced from one sample in a study of blood T cell repertoires in COVID-19. Repertoires were generated with immunoSEQ multiplex PCR, while TCRdb's copy carries only in-frame clones and drops some. This table holds about 190,000 clones, roughly 83% found once. The specimen sequenced was PBMCs or T cells enriched from blood (not recorded which). These TCRs come from a woman aged 25 to 45 who had recovered from COVID-19.

The rearrangement uses TRBV20-1 and TRBJ1-2; D gene uncertain. The CDR3 totals 8 residues. Per the germline V gene, CDR1 is DFQATT and CDR2 is SNEGSKA (reference sequence). As DNA, the CDR3 is TGCAGAGCACATGGCTACACCTTC. Translation: CRAHGYTF.

This clone is a singleton in its sample. This chain joins TRBV5-6 and TRBJ1-2; TRBD1 matches at 7 bases. Trimming took 1 base from V and 7 from J; bases not matched to a gene: 7. This CDR3 has 14 residues. Germline CDR1 and CDR2: SGHDT and YYEEEE. DNA of the CDR3: TGTGCCAGCAGCTTGTCACAGGGGATTGGTGGCTACACCTTC. It is translated as CASSLSQGIGGYTF.

The genes are TRBV28 and TRBJ2-7; 13 positions match TRBD2. CDR1 and CDR2 (germline): MDHEN, SYDVKM. Unmatched junction bases numbered 6, after V lost 2 bases and J lost 2 bases. The CDR3 consists of 17 residues. The CDR3 spells CASSLIRGLAGTYEQYF. Here the CDR3 DNA reads TGTGCCAGCAGTTTAATCAGGGGACTAGCGGGAACCTACGAGCAGTACTTC.

The chain recombines TRBV24-1 with TRBJ2-3; 11 bases line up with TRBD2. Germline assignment: CDR1 KGHDR and CDR2 SFDVKD. The V and J ends lost 3 bases and 3 bases, in that order; junction bases with no gene match: 1. CDR3 length: 15 amino acids. In nucleotides, the CDR3 is TGTGCCACCAGTGATACTAGCGGGAGAACAGATACGCAGTATTTT. This codes for CATSDTSGRTDTQYF.

The chain is built from TRBV4-1 and TRBJ1-1; D is unresolved. This CDR3 has 15 residues. Trimming left V 0 bases short and J 11 bases short, with 19 bases between. Germline values: CDR1 MGHRA, CDR2 YSYEKL. CDR3 residues: CASSQEFPELPRAFF. The CDR3 nucleotides read TGCGCCAGCAGCCAAGAATTCCCCGAGCTCCCGAGGGCTTTCTTT.

The chain links TRBV5-8 to TRBJ2-5; TRBD1 matches at 11 bases. The ends lost 4 bases at V and 5 bases at J; junction bases unmatched: 10. This CDR3 contains 16 residues. CDR1 and CDR2 (germline): SGHTS, YDEGEE. CDR3 nucleotide sequence: TGTGCCAGCAGCCGCCGGACAGGGGGCAGGTCGGAGACCCAGTACTTC. Amino acid sequence: CASSRRTGGRSETQYF. Full variable domain (missing parts from reference TRBV5-8 and TRBJ2-5): EAGVTQSPTHLIKTRGQQATLRCSPISGHTSVYWYQQALGLGLQFLLWYDEGEERNRGNFPPRFSGRQFPNYSSELNVNALELEDSALYLCASSRRTGGRSETQYFGPGTRLLVL.

The chain has TRBV9 and TRBJ2-7, with 13 bases matching TRBD2. CDR1 is SGDLS and CDR2 is YYNGEE in the germline V gene. V trimming: 0 bases; J trimming: 0 bases; junction bases outside the gene matches: 0. The CDR3 is 16 amino acids. CDR3 DNA: TGTGCCAGCAGCGTAGGGACTAGCGGGAGCTCCTACGAGCAGTACTTC. Translated: CASSVGTSGSSYEQYF. Supplemented by reference TRBV9 and TRBJ2-7, the full variable domain reads DSGVTQTPKHLITATGQRVTLRCSPRSGDLSVYWYQQSLDQGLQFLIQYYNGEERAKGNILERFSAQQFPDLHSELNLSSLELGDSALYFCASSVGTSGSSYEQYFGPGTRLTVT.

The V gene is TRBV7-8, the J gene TRBJ1-5, with 9 positions matching TRBD1. CDR1 SGHVS and CDR2 FQNEAQ come from the germline V gene. The CDR3 contains 16 residues. With V trimmed by 1 base and J by 3 bases, 4 bases remained unmatched. The CDR3 sequence is CASSLEGTGYNQPQHF. In DNA form, the CDR3 reads TGTGCCAGCAGCTTAGAAGGGACAGGGTACAATCAGCCCCAGCATTTT.

In this sample, this clone turned up once. This rearrangement joins TRBV7-2 to TRBJ2-2; tentatively, D is TRBD2 (6 bases). This CDR3 has 16 residues. Per germline, CDR1 SGHTA and CDR2 FQGNSA. V shed 4 bases and J shed 2 bases, with 14 bases lying between them. The CDR3: CASSWGLALNTGELFF. The CDR3 DNA sequence: TGTGCCAGCAGCTGGGGACTGGCTCTTAACACCGGGGAGCTGTTTTTT.

The chain is built from TRBV19 and TRBJ1-3; 9 nucleotides match TRBD1. V shed 5 bases, J shed 2 bases, and the junction held 4 bases outside the gene matches. Germline CDR1 reads LNHDA; CDR2 reads SQIVND (reference sequence). The CDR3 sequence is 15 residues long. In DNA, the CDR3 is TGTGCCAGTAGTTTACAGGGGGCCGCTGGAAACACCATATATTTT. This translates into CASSLQGAAGNTIYF.

This rearrangement joins TRBV2 to TRBJ2-1; 8 nucleotides align to TRBD1. The CDR3 contains 14 residues. Germline CDR1 and CDR2: SNHLY and FYNNEI. The junction had 6 bases not matched to a gene; V was cut back by 3 bases and J by 8 bases. CDR3 nucleotide sequence: TGTGCCAGCAGTGAGGTCGGGACAGGCGATGAGCAGTTCTTC. Translating gives CASSEVGTGDEQFF.

In this sample, this clone turned up many times. This sequence joins TRBV19 and TRBJ2-5; 8 bases map to TRBD2. The CDR3 is made up of 17 amino acids. The J segment lost 2 bases and the V segment lost 1 base, leaving 9 bases of the junction unmatched. Germline-derived CDR1 and CDR2 are LNHDA and SQIVND (reference sequence). CDR3 bases: TGTGCCAGTAGTATAGCGGGAGGGTTACATCTTCAAGAGACCCAGTACTTC. Its translation: CASSIAGGLHLQETQYF.